Below, one TCR beta chain is given with its context. This entry belongs to a study of Ad26.COV2.S vaccination and SARS-CoV-2 variants. Study-level background: Intramuscular Ad26.COV2.S doses were given once or twice, 56 days apart.

The data were produced by immunoSEQ multiplex PCR, yet TCRdb's version contains in-frame clones alone and is incomplete. The data hold some 390,000 clones, with 75% to 90% observed a single time. Regarding treatment: 15 to 20 received Ad26.COV2.S at low or high dose, single or two shots; a few received placebo; per-sample allocation not given. The samples were gathered on day 63 after the first injection of vaccine or placebo. Donation came from an adult in Boston who was aged 18-55 years. An Ad26 vector that expressed Wuhan-strain SARS-CoV-2 spike constituted the vaccine. The CDR3 has 14 residues. Germline assignment: CDR1 MNHNY and CDR2 SVGAGI (reference sequence). Trimming removed 2 bases from V and 10 bases from J; junction bases left unmatched: 8.

J is TRBJ1-2 and V is TRBV6-6, with TRBD1 identical over 9 bases. This TCR came from a person between 18 and 65 years old who received the Ad26.COV2.S COVID-19 vaccine or a placebo. The sequenced sample was peripheral blood, obtained in a trial of Ad26.COV2.S vaccine versus placebo. CDR3: CASSYDGTGRIYTF. For the CDR3, the DNA is TGTGCCAGCAGTTACGATGGGACAGGGCGCATCTACACCTTC.